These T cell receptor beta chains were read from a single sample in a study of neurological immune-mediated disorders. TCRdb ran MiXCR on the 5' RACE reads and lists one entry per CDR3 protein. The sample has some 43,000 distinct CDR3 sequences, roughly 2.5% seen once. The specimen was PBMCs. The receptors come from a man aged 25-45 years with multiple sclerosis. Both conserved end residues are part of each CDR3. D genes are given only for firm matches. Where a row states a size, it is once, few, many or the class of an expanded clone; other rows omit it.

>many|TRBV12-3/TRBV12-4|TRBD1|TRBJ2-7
TGTGCCAGCAGTTTTAGGACAGGGCGCTCCTACGAGCAGTACTTC
CASSFRTGRSYEQYF
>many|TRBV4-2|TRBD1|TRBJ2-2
TGTGCCAGCAGCCAACACCGGGACAGGTCGACCGGGGAGCTGTTTTTT
CASSQHRDRSTGELFF
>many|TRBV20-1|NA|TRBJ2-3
TGCAGTGCTAGTCCCTTCCTAGAAGCTAGCACAGATACGCAGTATTTT
CSASPFLEASTDTQYF
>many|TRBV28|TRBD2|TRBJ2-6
TGTGCCAGCACCCGGGGGGGATTCTCTGGGGCCAACGTCCTGACTTTC
CASTRGGFSGANVLTF
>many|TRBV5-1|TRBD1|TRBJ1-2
TGCGCCAGCAACCAGGGGGGTAACTATGGCTACACCTTC
CASNQGGNYGYTF
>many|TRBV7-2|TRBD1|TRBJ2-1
TGTGCCAGCAGCCCCGGGACAGGTGCTTACAATGAGCAGTTCTTC
CASSPGTGAYNEQFF
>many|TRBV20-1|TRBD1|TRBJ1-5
TGCAGTGCCTTACAGGGGGCGCTTCAGCCCCAGCATTTT
CSALQGALQPQHF
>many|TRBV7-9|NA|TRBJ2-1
TGTGCCAGCAGCTCCCCAACAGGAAGCTCCTACAATGAGCAGTTCTTC
CASSSPTGSSYNEQFF
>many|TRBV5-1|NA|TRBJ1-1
TGCGCCAGCAGCTTAGGGGAGGTCGGCACTGAAGCTTTCTTT
CASSLGEVGTEAFF
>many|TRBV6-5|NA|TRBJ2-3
TGTGCCAGCAGTCGACAGGAGACCTCGGATACGCAGTATTTT
CASSRQETSDTQYF
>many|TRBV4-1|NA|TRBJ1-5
TGCGCCAGCAGCCAAACTAGGGCTTTTCCTAATCAGCCCCAGCATTTT
CASSQTRAFPNQPQHF
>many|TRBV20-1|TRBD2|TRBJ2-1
TGCAGTGCTATCTTCCCCATAGCGGGAGGGGGTTACAATGAGCAGTTCTTC
CSAIFPIAGGGYNEQFF
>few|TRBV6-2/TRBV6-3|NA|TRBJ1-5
TGTGCCAGCAGTTACCAGGGCGGCAATCAGCCCCAGCATTTT
CASSYQGGNQPQHF
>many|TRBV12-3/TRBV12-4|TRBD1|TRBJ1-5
TGTGCCAGCAGCCCGGGACAGGGGACCCTAAATCAGCCCCAGCATTTT
CASSPGQGTLNQPQHF
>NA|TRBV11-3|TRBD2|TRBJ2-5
TGTGCCAGCAGCTTAGGATGGACTAGCGGGGGGGCAACAGAGACCCAGTACTTC
CASSLGWTSGGATETQYF
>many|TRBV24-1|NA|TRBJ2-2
TGTGCCACCAGTTTGGGATCCGGGGAGCTGTTTTTT
CATSLGSGELFF
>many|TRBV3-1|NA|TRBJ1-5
TGTGCCAGCAGCCAAGGGTACAGCAATCAGCCCCAGCATTTT
CASSQGYSNQPQHF
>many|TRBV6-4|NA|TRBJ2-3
TGTGCCAGCAGTGACCGGGACGGTGCCACAGATACGCAGTATTTT
CASSDRDGATDTQYF
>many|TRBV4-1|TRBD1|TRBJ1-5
TGCGCCAGCAGCCAAGACGGACAGGGATGGAATCAGCCCCAGCATTTT
CASSQDGQGWNQPQHF
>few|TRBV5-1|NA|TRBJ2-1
TGCGCCAGCAGGTCCTTGTCGAGCGGCGTACAGGATGAGCAGTTCTTC
CASRSLSSGVQDEQFF
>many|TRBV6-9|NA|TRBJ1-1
TGTGCCACCCTCCGGGCCCGACAAACTGAAGCTTTCTTT
CATLRARQTEAFF
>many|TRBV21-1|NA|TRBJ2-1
TGTGCCAGCAGCAAAGTGGGACTAGCGGGAGTGCATGAGCAGTTCTTC
CASSKVGLAGVHEQFF
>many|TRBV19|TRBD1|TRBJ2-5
TGTGCCAGTAGCGGGACAGAAGAGACCCAGTACTTC
CASSGTEETQYF
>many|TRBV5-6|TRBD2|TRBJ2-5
TGTGCCAGCAGGCGCGGGGGGGCTGGAGAGACCCAGTACTTC
CASRRGGAGETQYF
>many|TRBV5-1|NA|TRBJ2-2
TGCGCCAGCAGCTTGCTACCGAACACCGGGGAGCTGTTTTTT
CASSLLPNTGELFF
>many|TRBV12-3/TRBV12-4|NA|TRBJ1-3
TGTGCCAGCACCAGCGGACGGAGCTCTGGAAACACCATATATTTT
CASTSGRSSGNTIYF
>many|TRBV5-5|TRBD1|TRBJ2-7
TGTGCCAGCAGTGTACAGGGGTTCAACGAGCAGTACTTC
CASSVQGFNEQYF
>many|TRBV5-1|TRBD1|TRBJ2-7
TGCGCCAGCAGTTGGGCGGGACAGGGGACCGAGCAGTACTTC
CASSWAGQGTEQYF
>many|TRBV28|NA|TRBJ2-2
TGTGCCAGCAGTTTAGGTGGGGCCGGCACCGGGGAGCTGTTTTTT
CASSLGGAGTGELFF
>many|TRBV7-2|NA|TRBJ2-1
TGTGCCAGCAGCTTAGCTACGGCCTCCTACAATGAGCAGTTCTTC
CASSLATASYNEQFF
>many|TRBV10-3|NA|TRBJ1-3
TGTGCCATCAGTGAGGGTTCTCTCACCATCGGAAACACCATATATTTT
CAISEGSLTIGNTIYF
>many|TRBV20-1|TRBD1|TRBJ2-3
TGCAGTGCTAGAGATAGGATGAGAGACAGGGGCTTCGCGCAGTATTTT
CSARDRMRDRGFAQYF
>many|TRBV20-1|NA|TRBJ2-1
TGCAGTGGGCAAGGGTTTTACAATGAGCAGTTCTTC
CSGQGFYNEQFF
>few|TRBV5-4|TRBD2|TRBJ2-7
TGTGCCAGCAGCTTGGCCGGGGGGGCCTACGAGCAGTACTTC
CASSLAGGAYEQYF
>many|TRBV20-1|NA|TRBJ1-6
TGCAGTGCTAGGCCCGGGGGCGAAAACAATTCACCCCTCCACTTT
CSARPGGENNSPLHF
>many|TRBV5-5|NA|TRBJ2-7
TGTGCCAGCAGCCCGGGACAAAATAACTACGAGCAGTACTTC
CASSPGQNNYEQYF
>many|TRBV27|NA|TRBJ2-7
TGTGCCAGCAGTCCTCGGGACTTGTTTAAATACGAGCAGTACTTC
CASSPRDLFKYEQYF
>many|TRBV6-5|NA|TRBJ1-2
TGTGCCAGCAGTCAAATGGGCAGAGCCTATGGCTACACCTTC
CASSQMGRAYGYTF
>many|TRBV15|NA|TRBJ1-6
TGTGCCACCTCGGCAAGCTCCTATAATTCACCCCTCCACTTT
CATSASSYNSPLHF
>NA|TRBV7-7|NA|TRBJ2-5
TGTGCCAGCAGCTTATCCCCCATCGCACAGACCCAGTACTTC
CASSLSPIAQTQYF
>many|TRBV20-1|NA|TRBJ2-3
TGCAGTGCTAGCCTGCGGGGTAGCACAGATACGCAGTATTTT
CSASLRGSTDTQYF
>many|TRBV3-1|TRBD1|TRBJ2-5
TGTGCCAGCAGGCGGACAGGGATCGAAGAGACCCAGTACTTC
CASRRTGIEETQYF
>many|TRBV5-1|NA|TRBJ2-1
TGCGCCAGCAGCTTGGTGGCCAATGAGCAGTTCTTC
CASSLVANEQFF
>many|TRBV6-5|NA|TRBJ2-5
TGTGCCAGCAGACAGGGTCGGGAGACCCAGTACTTC
CASRQGRETQYF
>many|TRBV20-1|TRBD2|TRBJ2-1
TGCAGTGCTAGAGAACTAGCGGGAGATTACAATGAGCAGTTCTTC
CSARELAGDYNEQFF
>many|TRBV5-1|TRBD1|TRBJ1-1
TGCGCCAGCAGCTTGAGACAGGGGAGTATGAACACTGAAGCTTTCTTT
CASSLRQGSMNTEAFF
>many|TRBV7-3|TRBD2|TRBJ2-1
TGTGCCAGCAGCGTACAAGCGGGAGGATTCTCCTACAATGAGCAGTTCTTC
CASSVQAGGFSYNEQFF
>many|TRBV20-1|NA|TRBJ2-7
TGCAGTGCTAGCCCCGGCAACTACGAGCAGTACTTC
CSASPGNYEQYF
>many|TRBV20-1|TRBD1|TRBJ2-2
TGCAGTGCTCCCCAACAGGGGGCGCCGACCGGGGAGCTGTTTTTT
CSAPQQGAPTGELFF
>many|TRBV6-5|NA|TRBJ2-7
TGTGCCAGCAGCAGGGGCTCTGGCTACGAGCAGTACTTC
CASSRGSGYEQYF
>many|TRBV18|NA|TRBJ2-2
TGTGCCAGCTCACCACGAAGGGAAGGCACCGGGGAGCTGTTTTTT
CASSPRREGTGELFF
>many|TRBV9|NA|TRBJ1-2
TGTGCCAGCAGCGTATTCGATGGGTGGGGGCTCGGACATGGCTACACCTTC
CASSVFDGWGLGHGYTF